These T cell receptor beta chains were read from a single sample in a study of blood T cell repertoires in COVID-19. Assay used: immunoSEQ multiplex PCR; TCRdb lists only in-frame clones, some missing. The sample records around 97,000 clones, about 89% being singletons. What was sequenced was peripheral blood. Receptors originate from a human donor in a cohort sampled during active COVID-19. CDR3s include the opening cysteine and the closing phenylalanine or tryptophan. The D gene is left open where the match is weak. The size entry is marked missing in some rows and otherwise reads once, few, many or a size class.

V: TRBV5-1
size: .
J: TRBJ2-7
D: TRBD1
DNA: TGCGCCAGCAGCTCGCTAACTGGACAGGCAAGCTCCTACGAGCAGTACTTC
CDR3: CASSSLTGQASSYEQYF

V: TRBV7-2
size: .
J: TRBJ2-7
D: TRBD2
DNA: TGTGCCAGCAGCTTACTAGCGGGAATGTCCTACGAGCAGTACTTC
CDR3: CASSLLAGMSYEQYF

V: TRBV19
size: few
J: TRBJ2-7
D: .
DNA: TGTGCCAGTAGCATTAGTGGCTACGAGCAGTACTTC
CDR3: CASSISGYEQYF

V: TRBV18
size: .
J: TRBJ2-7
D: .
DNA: TGTGCCAGCTCACCCTCAAGTGGGGCATCCTACGAGCAGTACTTC
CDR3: CASSPSSGASYEQYF

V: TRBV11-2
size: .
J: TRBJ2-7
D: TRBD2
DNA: TGTGCCAGCAGCTTAGGGGTAGCGGGAGTACACGAGCAGTACTTC
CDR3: CASSLGVAGVHEQYF

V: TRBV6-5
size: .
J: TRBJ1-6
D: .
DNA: TGTGCCAGCAGTTATTCTCCGGAGGGCACCAATTCACCCCTCCACTTT
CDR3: CASSYSPEGTNSPLHF

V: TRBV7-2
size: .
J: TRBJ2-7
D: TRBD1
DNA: TGTGCCAGCGGAAGGACAGGGGGCCTCAACGAGCAGTACTTC
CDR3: CASGRTGGLNEQYF

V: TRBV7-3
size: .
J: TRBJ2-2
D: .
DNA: TGTGCCAGCAGCGGCGGGAACCATAACACCGGGGAGCTGTTTTTT
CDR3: CASSGGNHNTGELFF

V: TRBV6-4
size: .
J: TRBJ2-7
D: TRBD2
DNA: TGTGCCAGCAGCCCGACTAGCGGGAGAAGTTCCCACGAGCAGTACTTC
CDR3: CASSPTSGRSSHEQYF

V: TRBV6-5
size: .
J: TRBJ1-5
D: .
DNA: TGTGCCAGCAACCCGACGACGGAGAGCAATCAGCCCCAGCATTTT
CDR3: CASNPTTESNQPQHF

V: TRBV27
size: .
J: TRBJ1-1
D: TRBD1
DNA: TGTGCCAGCAGTTTATCTCCCCTACCAGGGGGTGAAGCTTTCTTT
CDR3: CASSLSPLPGGEAFF

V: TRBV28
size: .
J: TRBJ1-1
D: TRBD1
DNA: TGTGCCAGCAGTTTTAGGGGGCCCCCGAACACTGAAGCTTTCTTT
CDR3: CASSFRGPPNTEAFF

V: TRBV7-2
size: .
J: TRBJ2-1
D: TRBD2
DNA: TGTGCCAGCAGCTTTCCCGGGAGGAACAATGAGCAGTTCTTC
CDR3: CASSFPGRNNEQFF

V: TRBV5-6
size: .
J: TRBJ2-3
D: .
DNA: TGTGCCAGCAGCTCGGGGGCGGGGGCCACAGATACGCAGTATTTT
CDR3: CASSSGAGATDTQYF

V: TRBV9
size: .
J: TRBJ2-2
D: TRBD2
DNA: TGTGCCAGCAGCTATGGGAGGGAGGAAACCGGGGAGCTGTTTTTT
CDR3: CASSYGREETGELFF

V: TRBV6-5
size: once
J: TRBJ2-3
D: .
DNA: TGTGCCAGCAGTTACTCGCACAGGGCGGATACGCAGTATTTT
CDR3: CASSYSHRADTQYF

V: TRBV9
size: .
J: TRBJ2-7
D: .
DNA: TGTGCCAGCAGCGCCCAACCGCGGGCAGCCTACGAGCAGTACTTC
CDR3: CASSAQPRAAYEQYF

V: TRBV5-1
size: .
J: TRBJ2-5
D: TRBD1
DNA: TGCGCCAGCAGCTTGGGACAGGGACCCCAAGAGACCCAGTACTTC
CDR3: CASSLGQGPQETQYF